This record looks at one T cell receptor beta chain sequence and its context. The CDR3 spans 17 residues. Unmatched junction bases numbered 9, after V lost 2 bases and J lost 7 bases. Germline assignment: CDR1 LNHDA and CDR2 SQIVND (reference sequence). Authors' analysis steps: By means of reference gene primer amplification, nucleated cell counts were estimated. Profiling relied on immunoSEQ multiplex PCR, and the TCRdb table lists in-frame clones only, not all of them. The DNA was the basis for D and trimming; V, J and clone size are from that table. The sample includes 300,000 to 400,000 clones, 75% to 90% of them seen just once. This entry comes from a study of blood T cell repertoires in COVID-19. Study information: Italy, Spain and the United States were the sources of the convalescent and acute COVID-19 samples. In each case, the material was cDNA or gDNA derived from T cells, B-cell-depleted T cells, or PBMCs.

A Seattle source enrolled patients during active infection and followed them longitudinally. Sequences were obtained from peripheral blood. This TCR was recovered from a woman between 45 and 65 years old with COVID-19, enrolled during active disease. This sequence joins TRBV19 and TRBJ2-3, with 13 bases aligning to TRBD2. CDR3 bases: TGTGCCAGTAGTATAACGGTACTAGCGGGAGGGCCGAATACGCAGTATTTT. Translated: CASSITVLAGGPNTQYF.